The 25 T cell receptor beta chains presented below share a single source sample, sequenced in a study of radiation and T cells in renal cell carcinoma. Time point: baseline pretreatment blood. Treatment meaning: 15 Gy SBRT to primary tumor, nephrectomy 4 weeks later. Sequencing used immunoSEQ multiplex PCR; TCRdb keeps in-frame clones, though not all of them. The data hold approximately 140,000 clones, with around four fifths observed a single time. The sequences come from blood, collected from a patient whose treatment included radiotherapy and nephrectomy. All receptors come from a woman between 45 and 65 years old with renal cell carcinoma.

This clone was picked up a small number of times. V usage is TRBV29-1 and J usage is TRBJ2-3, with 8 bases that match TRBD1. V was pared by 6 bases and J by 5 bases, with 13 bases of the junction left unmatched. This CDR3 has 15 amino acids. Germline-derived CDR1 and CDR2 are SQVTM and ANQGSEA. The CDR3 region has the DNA TGCAGCGTAGGGGCGGCACAGGGGGTAGAAGATACGCAGTATTTT. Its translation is CSVGAAQGVEDTQYF.

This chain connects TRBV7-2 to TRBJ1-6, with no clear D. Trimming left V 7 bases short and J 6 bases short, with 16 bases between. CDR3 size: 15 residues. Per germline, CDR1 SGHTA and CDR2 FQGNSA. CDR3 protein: CASTETREINSPLHF. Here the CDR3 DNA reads TGTGCCAGCACCGAAACCAGAGAAATTAATTCACCCCTCCACTTT.

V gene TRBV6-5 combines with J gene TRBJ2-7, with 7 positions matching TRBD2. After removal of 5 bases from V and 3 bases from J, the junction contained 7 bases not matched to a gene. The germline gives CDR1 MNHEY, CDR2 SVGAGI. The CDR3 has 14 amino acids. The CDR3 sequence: CASSPLAEHYEQYF. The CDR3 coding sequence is TGTGCCAGCAGTCCGCTAGCGGAACACTACGAGCAGTACTTC.

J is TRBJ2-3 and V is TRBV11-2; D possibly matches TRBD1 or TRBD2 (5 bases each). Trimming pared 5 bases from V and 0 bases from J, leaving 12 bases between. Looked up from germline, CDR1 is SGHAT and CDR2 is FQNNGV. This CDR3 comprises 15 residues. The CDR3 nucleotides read TGTGCCAGCAGCCCCCCCGGGGCTAGCACAGATACGCAGTATTTT. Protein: CASSPPGASTDTQYF.

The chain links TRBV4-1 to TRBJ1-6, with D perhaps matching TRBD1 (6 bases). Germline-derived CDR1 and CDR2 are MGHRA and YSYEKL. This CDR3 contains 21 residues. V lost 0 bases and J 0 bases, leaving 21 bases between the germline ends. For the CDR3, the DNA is TGCGCCAGCAGCCAAGATTCCATCGACAGGCGTTGGAGCTCCTATAATTCACCCCTCCACTTT. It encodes CASSQDSIDRRWSSYNSPLHF.

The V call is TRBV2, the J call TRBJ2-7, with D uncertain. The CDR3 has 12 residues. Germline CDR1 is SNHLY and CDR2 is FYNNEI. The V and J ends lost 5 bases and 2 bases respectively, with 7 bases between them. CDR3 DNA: TGTGCCAGCAGTCCCAGCGCCTACGAGCAGTACTTC. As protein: CASSPSAYEQYF.

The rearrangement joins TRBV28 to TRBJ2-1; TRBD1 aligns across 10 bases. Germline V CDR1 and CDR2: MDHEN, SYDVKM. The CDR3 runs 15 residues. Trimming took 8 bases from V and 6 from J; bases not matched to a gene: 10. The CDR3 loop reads CASRETGTGVNEQFF. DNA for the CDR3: TGTGCCAGCCGGGAAACCGGGACAGGGGTCAATGAGCAGTTCTTC.

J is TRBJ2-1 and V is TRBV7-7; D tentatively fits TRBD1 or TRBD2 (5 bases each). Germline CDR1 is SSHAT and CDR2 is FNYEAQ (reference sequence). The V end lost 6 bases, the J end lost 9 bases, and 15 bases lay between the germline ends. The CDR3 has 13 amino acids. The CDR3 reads CASSRGASGEQFF. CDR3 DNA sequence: TGTGCCAGCAGTCGGGGCGCGAGCGGTGAGCAGTTCTTC.

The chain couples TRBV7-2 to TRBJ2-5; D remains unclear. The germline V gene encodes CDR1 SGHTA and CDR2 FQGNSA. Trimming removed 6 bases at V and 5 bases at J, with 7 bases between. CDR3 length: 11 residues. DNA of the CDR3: TGTGCCAGCAGAGTCTCCGAGACCCAGTACTTC. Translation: CASRVSETQYF.

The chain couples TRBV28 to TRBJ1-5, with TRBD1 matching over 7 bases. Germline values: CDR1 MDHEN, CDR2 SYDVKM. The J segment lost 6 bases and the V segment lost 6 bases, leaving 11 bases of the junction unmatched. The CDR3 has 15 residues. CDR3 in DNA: TGTGCCAGCAGCCGTACAGGGGTGGAGGGTCAGCCCCAGCATTTT. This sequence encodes CASSRTGVEGQPQHF.

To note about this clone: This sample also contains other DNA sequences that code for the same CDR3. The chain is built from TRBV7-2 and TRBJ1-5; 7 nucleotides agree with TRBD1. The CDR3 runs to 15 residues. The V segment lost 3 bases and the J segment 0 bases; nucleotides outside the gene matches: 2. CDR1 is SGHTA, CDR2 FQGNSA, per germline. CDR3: CASSFGTDSNQPQHF. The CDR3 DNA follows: TGTGCCAGCAGCTTCGGGACAGATAGCAATCAGCCCCAGCATTTT.

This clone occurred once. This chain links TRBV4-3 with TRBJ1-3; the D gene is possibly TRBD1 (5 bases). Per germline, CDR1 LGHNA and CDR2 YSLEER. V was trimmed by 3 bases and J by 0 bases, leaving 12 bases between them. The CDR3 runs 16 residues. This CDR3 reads CASSHVTANSGNTIYF. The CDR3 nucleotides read TGCGCCAGCAGCCACGTGACAGCTAACTCTGGAAACACCATATATTTT.

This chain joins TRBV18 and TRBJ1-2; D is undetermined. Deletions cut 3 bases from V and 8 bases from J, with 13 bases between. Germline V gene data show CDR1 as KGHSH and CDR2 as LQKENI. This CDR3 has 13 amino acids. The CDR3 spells CASSPSDQGGYTF. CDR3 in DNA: TGTGCCAGCTCACCTTCGGACCAAGGAGGCTACACCTTC. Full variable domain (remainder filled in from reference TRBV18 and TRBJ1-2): NAGVMQNPRHLVRRRGQEARLRCSPMKGHSHVYWYRQLPEEGLKFMVYLQKENIIDESGMPKERFSAEFPKEGPSILRIQQVVRGDSAAYFCASSPSDQGGYTFGSGTRLTVV.

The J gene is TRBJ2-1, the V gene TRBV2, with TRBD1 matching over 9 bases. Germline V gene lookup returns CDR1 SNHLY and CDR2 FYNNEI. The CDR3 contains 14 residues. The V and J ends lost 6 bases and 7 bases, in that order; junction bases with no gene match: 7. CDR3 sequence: CASRRDRVGNEQFF. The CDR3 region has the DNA TGTGCCAGCAGACGGGACAGGGTGGGGAATGAGCAGTTCTTC.

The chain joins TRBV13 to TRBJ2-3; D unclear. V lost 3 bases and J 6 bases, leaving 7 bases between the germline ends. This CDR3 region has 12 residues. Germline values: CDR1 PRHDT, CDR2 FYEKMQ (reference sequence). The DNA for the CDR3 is TGTGCCAGCAGCTTTGTGCACGATACGCAGTATTTT. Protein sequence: CASSFVHDTQYF.

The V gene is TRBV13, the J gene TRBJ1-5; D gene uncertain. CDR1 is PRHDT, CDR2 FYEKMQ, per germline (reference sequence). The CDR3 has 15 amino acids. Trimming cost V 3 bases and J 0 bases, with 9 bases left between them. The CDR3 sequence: CASSFRHYSNQPQHF. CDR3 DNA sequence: TGTGCCAGCAGCTTCAGGCACTATAGCAATCAGCCCCAGCATTTT. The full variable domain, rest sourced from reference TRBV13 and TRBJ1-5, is AAGVIQSPRHLIKEKRETATLKCYPIPRHDTVYWYQQGPGQDPQFLISFYEKMQSDKGSIPDRFSAQQFSDYHSELNMSSLELGDSALYFCASSFRHYSNQPQHFGDGTRLSIL.

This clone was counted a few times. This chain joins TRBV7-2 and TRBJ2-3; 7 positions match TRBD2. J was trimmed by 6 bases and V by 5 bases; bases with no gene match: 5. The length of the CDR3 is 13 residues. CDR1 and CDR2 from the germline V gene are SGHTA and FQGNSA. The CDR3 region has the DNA TGTGCCAGCAGCCCTAGCGGTGACGATACGCAGTATTTT. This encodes CASSPSGDDTQYF.

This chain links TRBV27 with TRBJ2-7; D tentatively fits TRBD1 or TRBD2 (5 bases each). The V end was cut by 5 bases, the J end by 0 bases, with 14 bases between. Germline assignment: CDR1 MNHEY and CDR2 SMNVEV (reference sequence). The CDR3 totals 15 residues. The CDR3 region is CASSNRGPSSYEQYF. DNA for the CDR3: TGTGCCAGCAGTAACCGGGGACCGTCCTCCTACGAGCAGTACTTC.

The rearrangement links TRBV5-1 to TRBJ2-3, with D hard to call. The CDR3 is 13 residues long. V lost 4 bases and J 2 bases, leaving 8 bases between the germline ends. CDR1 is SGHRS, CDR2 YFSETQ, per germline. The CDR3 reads CASSPSSTDTQYF. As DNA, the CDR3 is TGCGCCAGCAGCCCATCATCCACAGATACGCAGTATTTT.

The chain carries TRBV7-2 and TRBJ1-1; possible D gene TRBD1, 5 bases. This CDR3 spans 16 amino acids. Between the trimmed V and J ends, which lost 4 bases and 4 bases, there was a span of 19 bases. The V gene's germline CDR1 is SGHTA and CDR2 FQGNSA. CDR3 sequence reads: CASSWAWGEEGTEAFF. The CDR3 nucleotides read TGTGCCAGCAGCTGGGCCTGGGGGGAAGAGGGCACTGAAGCTTTCTTT.

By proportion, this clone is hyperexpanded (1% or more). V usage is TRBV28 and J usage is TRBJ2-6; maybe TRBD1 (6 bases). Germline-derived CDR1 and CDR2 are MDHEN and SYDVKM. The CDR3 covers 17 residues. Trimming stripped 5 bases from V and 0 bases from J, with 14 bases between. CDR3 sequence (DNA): TGTGCCAGCAGTGTGGACAGTAGCTCCTCTGGGGCCAACGTCCTGACTTTC. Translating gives CASSVDSSSSGANVLTF.

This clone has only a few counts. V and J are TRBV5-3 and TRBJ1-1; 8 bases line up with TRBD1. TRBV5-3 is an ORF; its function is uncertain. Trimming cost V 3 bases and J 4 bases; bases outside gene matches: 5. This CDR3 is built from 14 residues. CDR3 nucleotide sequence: TGTGCCAGAAGCTCCGACAGGGGTAGCACTGAAGCTTTCTTT. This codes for CARSSDRGSTEAFF.

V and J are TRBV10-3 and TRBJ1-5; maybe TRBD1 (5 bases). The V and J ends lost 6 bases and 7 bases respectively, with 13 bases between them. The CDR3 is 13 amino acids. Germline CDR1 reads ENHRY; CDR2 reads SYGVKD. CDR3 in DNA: TGTGCCATCAGGCCAGGGTCGGGACAGCCCCAGCATTTT. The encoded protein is CAIRPGSGQPQHF.

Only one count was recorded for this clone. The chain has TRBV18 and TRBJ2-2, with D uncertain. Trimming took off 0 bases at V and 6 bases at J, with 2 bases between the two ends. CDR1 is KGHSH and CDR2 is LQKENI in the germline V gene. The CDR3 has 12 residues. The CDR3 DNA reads TGTGCCAGCTCACCACCCGCCGGGGAGCTGTTTTTT. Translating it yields CASSPPAGELFF.

CDR3 bases: TGTGCCAGCAGCGGCGGGACACTGGCCTACGAGCAGTACTTC. The encoded protein is CASSGGTLAYEQYF. The V call is TRBV7-9, the J call TRBJ2-7; D may be TRBD1 or TRBD2 (6 bases each). Trimming left V 5 bases short and J 2 bases short, with 13 bases between. The length of the CDR3 is 14 residues. Germline V gene lookup returns CDR1 SEHNR and CDR2 FQNEAQ (reference sequence). Full variable domain (remainder filled in from reference TRBV7-9 and TRBJ2-7): DTGVSQNPRHKITKRGQNVTFRCDPISEHNRLYWYRQTLGQGPEFLTYFQNEAQLEKSRLLSDRFSAERPKGSFSTLEIQRTEQGDSAMYLCASSGGTLAYEQYFGPGTRLTVT.